The 18 T cell receptor beta chains below all came from one sample that was sequenced in a study of T cells expressing NK-cell markers. TCRdb re-called the 5' RACE reads, yielding one record per CDR3 amino acid sequence without DNA. Recorded for this sample: hundreds of thousands of distinct CDR3 sequences. The sample taken for sequencing was blood T cells: a sorted CD56 or NKG2C T cell subset, CD4+ or CD8+ T cells, or bulk PBMC T cells (not recorded which). The receptors originated from a woman aged 18-69 years in good health.

The chain uses TRBV7-2 and TRBJ2-5; TCRdb designates TRBD2, a call that cannot be tested without DNA. CDR1 and CDR2 (germline): SGHTA, FQGNSA. This CDR3 contains 14 residues. CDR3 protein: CASSRSSPRETQYF.

V usage is TRBV19 and J usage is TRBJ2-1; TCRdb lists TRBD1, though no DNA is available to test this call. This CDR3 comprises 14 residues. Looked up from germline, CDR1 is LNHDA and CDR2 is SQIVND (reference sequence). The CDR3 is CASSPDKSYNEQFF.

The V gene is TRBV6-2 or TRBV6-3, the J gene TRBJ2-1; no DNA is available, so the TRBD1 call from TCRdb remains unchecked. CDR1 and CDR2 from the germline V gene are MNHEY and SVGEGT. The CDR3 loop spans 14 amino acids. The CDR3 sequence: CASSYSGGGNEQFF.

This chain links TRBV14 with TRBJ2-5; TCRdb selects TRBD1, and the lack of DNA leaves this call unchecked. The V gene's germline CDR1 is SGHDN and CDR2 FVKESK. The CDR3 totals 15 residues. The CDR3: CASSQVGTGKETQYF. Drawing the rest from reference TRBV14 and TRBJ2-5, the complete variable domain is EAGVTQFPSHSVIEKGQTVTLRCDPISGHDNLYWYRRVMGKEIKFLLHFVKESKQDESGMPNNRFLAERTGGTYSTLKVQPAELEDSGVYFCASSQVGTGKETQYFGPGTRLLVL.

The chain combines TRBV5-1 with TRBJ1-3; there is no DNA to check the TCRdb D call of TRBD1. CDR3 length equals 16 residues. Germline V CDR1 and CDR2: SGHRS, YFSETQ. The CDR3 loop is CASSLEGQIFGNTIYF.

This rearrangement joins TRBV5-1 to TRBJ2-5; TCRdb designates TRBD1, a call that cannot be tested without DNA. The CDR3 is 16 amino acids. Germline CDR1 and CDR2: SGHRS and YFSETQ. CDR3 residues: CASSAGPSGGQETQYF.

V and J are TRBV12-3 or TRBV12-4 and TRBJ2-1; without DNA, the TCRdb call of TRBD2 cannot be checked. There are 15 residues in the CDR3. Here the CDR3 reads CASTLRTSGGNEQFF.

This rearrangement joins TRBV18 to TRBJ2-3. Germline V gives CDR1 KGHSH, CDR2 LQKENI. The CDR3 contains 14 residues. The CDR3: CASSPPGTADTQYF.

The gene calls are TRBV9 and TRBJ2-3; no DNA is available, so the TRBD2 call from TCRdb remains unchecked. Germline CDR1 reads SGDLS; CDR2 reads YYNGEE. CDR3 length equals 14 residues. This CDR3 is CASRAGGPGDTQYF. Full variable domain (remainder filled in from reference TRBV9 and TRBJ2-3): DSGVTQTPKHLITATGQRVTLRCSPRSGDLSVYWYQQSLDQGLQFLIQYYNGEERAKGNILERFSAQQFPDLHSELNLSSLELGDSALYFCASRAGGPGDTQYFGPGTRLTVL.

The gene calls are TRBV7-2 and TRBJ2-1; TCRdb reports TRBD2, a call that lacks DNA to check it against. Germline loops: CDR1 SGHTA, CDR2 FQGNSA. The CDR3 is 12 residues long. This CDR3 reads CASSLQGLDWFF. The full variable domain, rest sourced from reference TRBV7-2 and TRBJ2-1, is GAGVSQSPSNKVTEKGKDVELRCDPISGHTALYWYRQSLGQGLEFLIYFQGNSAPDKSGLPSDRFSAERTGGSVSTLTIQRTQQEDSAVYLCASSLQGLDWFFGPGTRLTVL.

J is TRBJ2-5 and V is TRBV20-1; no DNA is available, so the TRBD2 call from TCRdb remains unchecked. Germline V CDR1 and CDR2: DFQATT, SNEGSKA (reference sequence). CDR3 length: 16 residues. This CDR3 is CSARRTSGDVKETQYF.

This chain connects TRBV7-9 to TRBJ1-5. The CDR3 is 12 amino acids. Germline-derived CDR1 and CDR2 are SEHNR and FQNEAQ (reference sequence). The chain's CDR3 is CASSFFNQPQHF.

The chain links TRBV6-5 to TRBJ2-7; TCRdb designates TRBD2, a call that cannot be tested without DNA. Germline V gene sequence: CDR1 MNHEY, CDR2 SVGAGI. The CDR3 totals 14 residues. The CDR3 protein is CASSYRQGPLEQYF.

The chain combines TRBV5-1 with TRBJ2-1. The CDR3 has 15 residues. Germline assignment: CDR1 SGHRS and CDR2 YFSETQ. CDR3 sequence: CASSVLERSYNEQFF.

The rearrangement links TRBV29-1 to TRBJ1-2; the D call of TRBD1 rests on TCRdb alone, since no DNA is present to check it. This CDR3 spans 15 amino acids. Germline V gene lookup returns CDR1 SQVTM and CDR2 ANQGSEA. The CDR3 protein is CSVEETFGQGRGYTF.

The chain carries TRBV5-1 and TRBJ1-4. In germline, CDR1 is SGHRS, CDR2 YFSETQ. CDR3 length: 13 amino acids. CDR3 residues: CASSLPGHEKLFF.

J is TRBJ2-7 and V is TRBV29-1; TCRdb's D call of TRBD1 is untestable without DNA. The CDR3 consists of 13 residues. CDR1 is SQVTM and CDR2 is ANQGSEA in the germline V gene. This CDR3 reads CSVVGDIPYEQYF.

CDR3 loop: CSVAALAGARDEQYF. V is TRBV29-1 and J is TRBJ2-7; TCRdb calls TRBD2, which cannot be checked without DNA. Germline-derived CDR1 and CDR2 are SQVTM and ANQGSEA. This CDR3 is 15 amino acids long.